The clone carrying this TCR beta chain was picked up many times. Its antigen is not known. Amplification of TCR beta CDR3 regions was performed using RNA transcripts as template. HTBI primers drove first-round RT-PCR of the TCR CDR3. TCRdb recomputed calls from the multiplex PCR reads with MiXCR, one row per CDR3 protein. Of fewer than 450,000 distinct CDR3 sequences in the sample, roughly 18% were seen once. These data are taken from a study of T cells in Graves' hyperthyroidism and ophthalmopathy. Whole-study results and caveats: Ophthalmopathy and stable hyperthyroidism were separated by a 13 V-J model.

Trimming removed 3 bases at V and 5 bases at J, with 10 bases between. Germline lookup yields CDR1 MNHNS and CDR2 SASEGT. There are 13 residues in the CDR3. Ophthalmopathy cases met thresholds of Clinical Activity Score at least 3, NOSPECS grade at least 4 and duration under 3 months. Diagnostic assessment was based on clinical symptoms, serum thyroxine and TRAb, thyroid ultrasound and orbital computed tomography. PBMCs stemmed from around 10 ml fresh peripheral blood. This TCR was recovered from a man in his late teens or twenties with Graves' ophthalmopathy. Sample: blood. The rearrangement links TRBV6-1 to TRBJ1-1, with D perhaps matching TRBD1 (6 bases). CDR3 amino acids: CASSEGRGTEAFF. DNA of the CDR3: TGTGCCAGCAGTGAGGGTAGGGGGACTGAAGCTTTCTTT.